This T cell receptor (beta chain) was identified during a study of blood T cell repertoires in COVID-19. Across the study: T cells, B-cell-depleted T cells, or PBMCs provided the cDNA or gDNA that served as material.

Original handling: Estimated nucleated cell counts came from reference gene primer amplification. Method: immunoSEQ multiplex PCR; TCRdb's copy keeps in-frame clones and lacks some. V and J calls and clone size come straight from that table; D and trimming were deduced from the DNA. The sample has around 400,000 clones, approximately 87% seen once; the top ten hold roughly a tenth. Sequenced input: peripheral blood. This receptor was taken from a woman aged 25 to 39 with COVID-19, enrolled during active disease.

The DNA for the CDR3 is TGTGCCACCAGCGGGAGGGGCGACTATGGCTACACCTTC. Translation: CATSGRGDYGYTF. V usage is TRBV15 and J usage is TRBJ1-2, with a weak D call TRBD1 (5 bases). Deletions cut 5 bases from V and 3 bases from J, with 10 bases between. The CDR3 has 13 amino acids. CDR1 and CDR2 (germline): LNHNV, YYDKDF (reference sequence).